This TCR beta chain was identified during a study of cytomegalovirus exposure and HLA in healthy donors. The study ran its PCR with 60 Vbeta and 13 Jbeta primers. Produced via immunoSEQ multiplex PCR; TCRdb's table is partial and in-frame only. The sample records fewer than 250,000 clones, roughly 83% being singletons. Note on this clone: No antigen is known for it.

V lost 4 bases, J lost 3 bases, and 5 bases stayed unmatched. The CDR3 runs 14 residues. Germline values: CDR1 KGHSH, CDR2 LQKENI. General study points: In vitro data verified three CMV-associated chains as specific for CMV antigens. A later analysis appeared to link common viral pathogens to several of the most significant clusters.

The chain couples TRBV18 to TRBJ1-1, with 7 bases matching TRBD1. Sequencing was performed on PBMCs. The clonotype was recovered from a girl between 5 and 17 years old in good health and CMV-seronegative. The CDR3 reads CASSLNRGDTEAFF. DNA for the CDR3: TGTGCCAGCTCACTCAACAGGGGCGACACTGAAGCTTTCTTT.